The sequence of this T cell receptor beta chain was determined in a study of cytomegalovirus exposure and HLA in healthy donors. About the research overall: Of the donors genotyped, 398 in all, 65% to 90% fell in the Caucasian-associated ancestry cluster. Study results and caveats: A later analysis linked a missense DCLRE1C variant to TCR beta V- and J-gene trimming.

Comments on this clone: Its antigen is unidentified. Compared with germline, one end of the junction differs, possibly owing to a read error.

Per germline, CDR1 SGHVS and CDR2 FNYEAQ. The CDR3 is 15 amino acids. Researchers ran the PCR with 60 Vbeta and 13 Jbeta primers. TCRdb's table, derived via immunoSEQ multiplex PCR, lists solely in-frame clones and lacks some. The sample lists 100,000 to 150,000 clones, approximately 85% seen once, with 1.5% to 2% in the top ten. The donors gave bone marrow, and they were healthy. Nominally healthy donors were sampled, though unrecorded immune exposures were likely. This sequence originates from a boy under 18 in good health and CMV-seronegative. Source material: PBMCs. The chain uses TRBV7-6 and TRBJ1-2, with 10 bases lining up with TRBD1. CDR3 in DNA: TGTGCCAGCAGCTTAGAGACAGGGGGCGCGGATGGCTACCCCTTC. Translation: CASSLETGGADGYPF.